This entry concerns a single T cell receptor beta chain. The assay was immunoSEQ multiplex PCR, and TCRdb's table has in-frame clones only and misses some. The sample lists about 340,000 clones; about 93% were seen once. This record belongs to a study of brain T cells in children with intractable seizures. Germline CDR1 and CDR2: SGHDT and YYEEEE. There are 15 residues in the CDR3. The ends were cut back, 0 bases at V and 1 base at J, with 10 bases in the middle. Time point meaning: blood from clinic visit 5 months post-surgery; TSC patient then seizure free. Only cases whose brain tissue showed the highest T cell transcript signatures were sequenced. Patients received at least one anti-epileptic drug before surgery.

The material sequenced was peripheral blood, taken roughly 5 months after surgery. The chain couples TRBV5-6 to TRBJ1-2; no firm D call. The clonotype was recovered from a boy under two years old with tuberous sclerosis and intractable seizures. CDR3 sequence (DNA): TGTGCCAGCAGCTTGGTGGCACAGATTAACTATGGCTACACCTTC. Its protein is CASSLVAQINYGYTF.